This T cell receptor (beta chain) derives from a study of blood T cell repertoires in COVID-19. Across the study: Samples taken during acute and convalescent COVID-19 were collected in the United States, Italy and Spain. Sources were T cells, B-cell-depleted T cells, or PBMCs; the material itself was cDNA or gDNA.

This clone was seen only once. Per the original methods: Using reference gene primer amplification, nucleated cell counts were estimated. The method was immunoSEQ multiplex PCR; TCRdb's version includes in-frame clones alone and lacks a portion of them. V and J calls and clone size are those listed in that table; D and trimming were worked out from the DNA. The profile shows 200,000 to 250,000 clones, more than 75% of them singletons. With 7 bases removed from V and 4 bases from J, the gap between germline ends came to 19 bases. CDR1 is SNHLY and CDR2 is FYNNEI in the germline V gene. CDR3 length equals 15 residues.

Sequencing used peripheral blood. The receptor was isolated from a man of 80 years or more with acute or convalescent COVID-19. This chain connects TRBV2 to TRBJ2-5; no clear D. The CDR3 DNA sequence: TGTGCCAGCAAAAATATTCCTGCGTCAGGAGAGACCCAGTACTTC. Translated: CASKNIPASGETQYF.